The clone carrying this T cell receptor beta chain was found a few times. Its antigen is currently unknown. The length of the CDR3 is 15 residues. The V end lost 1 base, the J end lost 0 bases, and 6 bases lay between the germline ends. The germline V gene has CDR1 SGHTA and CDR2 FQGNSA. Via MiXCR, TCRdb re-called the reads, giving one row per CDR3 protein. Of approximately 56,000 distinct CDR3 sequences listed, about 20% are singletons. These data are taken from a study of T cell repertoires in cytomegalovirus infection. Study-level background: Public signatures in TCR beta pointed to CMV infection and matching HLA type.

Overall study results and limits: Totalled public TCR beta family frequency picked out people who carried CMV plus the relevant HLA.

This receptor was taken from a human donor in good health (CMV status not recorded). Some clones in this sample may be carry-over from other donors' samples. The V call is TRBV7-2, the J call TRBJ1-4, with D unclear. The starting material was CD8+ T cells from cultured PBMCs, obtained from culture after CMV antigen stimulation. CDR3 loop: CASSLGLATNEKLFF. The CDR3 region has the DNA TGTGCCAGCAGCTTAGGACTTGCAACTAATGAAAAACTGTTTTTT.